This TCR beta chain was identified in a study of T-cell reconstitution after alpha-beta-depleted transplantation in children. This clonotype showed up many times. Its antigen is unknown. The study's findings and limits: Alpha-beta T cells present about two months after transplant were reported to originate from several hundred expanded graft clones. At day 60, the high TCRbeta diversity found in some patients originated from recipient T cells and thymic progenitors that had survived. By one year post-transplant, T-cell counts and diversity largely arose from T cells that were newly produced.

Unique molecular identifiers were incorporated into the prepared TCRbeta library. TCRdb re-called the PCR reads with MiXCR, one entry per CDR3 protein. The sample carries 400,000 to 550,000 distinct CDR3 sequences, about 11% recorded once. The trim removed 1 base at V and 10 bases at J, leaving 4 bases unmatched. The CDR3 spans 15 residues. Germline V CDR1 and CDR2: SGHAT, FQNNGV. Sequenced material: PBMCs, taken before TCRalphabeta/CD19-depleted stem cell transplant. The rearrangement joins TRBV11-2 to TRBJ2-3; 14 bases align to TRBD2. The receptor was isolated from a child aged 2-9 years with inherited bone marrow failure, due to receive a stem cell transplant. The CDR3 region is CASSLAGLAGEAQYF. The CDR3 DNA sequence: TGTGCCAGCAGCTTAGCGGGACTAGCGGGAGAAGCGCAGTATTTT.